The 7 T cell receptor beta chains below were found in one sample sequenced in a study of T-cell memory formation after mild COVID-19. TCRdb reprocessed the 5' RACE reads with MiXCR, giving one entry per CDR3 protein. The sample has 350,000 or so distinct CDR3 sequences, roughly 19% seen once. The sequenced sample consisted of PBMCs or a T cell subset sorted from them (not recorded which). The receptor source for this set is a man aged 18-30 years who had mild COVID-19 (a few samples of this study predate the infection). Cell type and time point are not known.

A word on this clonotype: An end of the junction does not agree with germline; a read error may underlie this. The chain joins TRBV4-3 to TRBJ1-2; D might be TRBD1 (5 bases). Per the germline V gene, CDR1 is LGHNA and CDR2 is YSLEER. The CDR3 is 12 residues long. Here the CDR3 reads CDSSHEGYGYTF. The DNA of the CDR3 is TGCGACAGCAGCCACGAGGGGTATGGCTACACCTTC.

This clonotype was seen more than once but under ten times. The chain recombines TRBV6-6 with TRBJ2-7; 7 bases line up with TRBD2. Germline V gene sequence: CDR1 MNHNY, CDR2 SVGAGI (reference sequence). The CDR3 consists of 15 residues. V lost 6 bases, J lost 0 bases, and 8 bases stayed unmatched. DNA for the CDR3: TGTGCCAGCAGACTAAGCGGGGTCCACTCCTACGAGCAGTACTTC. Protein: CASRLSGVHSYEQYF.

The chain links TRBV10-1 to TRBJ2-3, with D perhaps TRBD2 (6 bases). The CDR3 is made up of 13 amino acids. V gave up 10 bases and J gave up 1 base, with 12 bases separating them. CDR1 is WNHNN, CDR2 SYGVQD, per germline (reference sequence). CDR3 loop: CATDPGGTDTQYF. CDR3 nucleotide sequence: TGCGCCACCGACCCGGGGGGCACAGATACGCAGTATTTT.

This chain uses TRBV5-6 with TRBJ2-7; possible D gene TRBD2, 5 bases. The germline gives CDR1 SGHDT, CDR2 YYEEEE. CDR3 size: 16 residues. V lost 1 base and J 3 bases, leaving 17 bases between the germline ends. The CDR3 DNA reads as TGTGCCAGCAGCTTGTGTGAGGGTCCCGTTGACTACGAGCAGTACGTC. Residues: CASSLCEGPVDYEQYV.

V is TRBV20-1 and J is TRBJ1-2; TRBD1 might be the D (5 bases). The germline CDR1 and CDR2 sequences are DFQATT and SNEGSKA (reference sequence). Trimming pared 2 bases from V and 4 bases from J, leaving 20 bases between. This CDR3 region has 16 residues. CDR3 sequence reads: CSARPKGLHLLYGYTF. In DNA form, the CDR3 reads TGCAGTGCTAGACCGAAGGGACTCCATCTACTCTATGGCTACACCTTC.

This clonotype was found many times. The genes are TRBV19 and TRBJ2-7; TRBD1 might be the D (7 bases). Germline lookup yields CDR1 LNHDA and CDR2 SQIVND (reference sequence). This CDR3 spans 16 amino acids. V was pared by 4 bases and J by 1 base, with 17 bases between. CDR3 coding DNA: TGTGCCAGTAGTAGGGGAGGAGGGGGCGCATCCTACGAGCAGTACGTC. It encodes CASSRGGGGASYEQYV.

This chain joins TRBV5-1 and TRBJ2-1; 7 positions match TRBD2. Germline assignment: CDR1 SGHRS and CDR2 YFSETQ. J was trimmed by 6 bases and V by 5 bases; bases with no gene match: 11. The CDR3 spans 15 residues. CDR3 sequence: CASRQPAWGGNEQFF. CDR3 sequence (DNA): TGCGCCAGCAGACAGCCAGCGTGGGGGGGCAATGAGCAGTTCTTC.